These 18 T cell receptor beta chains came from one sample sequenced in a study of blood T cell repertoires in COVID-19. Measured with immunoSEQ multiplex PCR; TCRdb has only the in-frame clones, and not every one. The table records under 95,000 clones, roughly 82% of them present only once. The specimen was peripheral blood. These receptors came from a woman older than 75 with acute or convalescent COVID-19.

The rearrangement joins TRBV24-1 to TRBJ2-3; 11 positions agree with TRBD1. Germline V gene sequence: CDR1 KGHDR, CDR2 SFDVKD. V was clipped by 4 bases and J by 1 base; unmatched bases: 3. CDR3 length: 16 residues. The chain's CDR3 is CATSDGQGAGTDTQYF. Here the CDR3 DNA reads TGTGCCACCAGTGACGGACAGGGGGCGGGCACAGATACGCAGTATTTT.

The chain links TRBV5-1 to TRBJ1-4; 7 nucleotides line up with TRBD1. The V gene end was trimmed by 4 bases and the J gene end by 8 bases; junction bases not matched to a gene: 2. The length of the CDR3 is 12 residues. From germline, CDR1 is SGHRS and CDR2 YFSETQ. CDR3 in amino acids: CASSLDREKLFF. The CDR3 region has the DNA TGCGCCAGCAGCCTGGACAGGGAAAAACTGTTTTTT.

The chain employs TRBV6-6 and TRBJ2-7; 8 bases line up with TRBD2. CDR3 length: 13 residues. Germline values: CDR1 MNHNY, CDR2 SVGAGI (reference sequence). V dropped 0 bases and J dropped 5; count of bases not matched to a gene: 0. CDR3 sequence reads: CASSYSTSDEQYF. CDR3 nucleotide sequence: TGTGCCAGCAGTTACTCGACTAGCGACGAGCAGTACTTC.

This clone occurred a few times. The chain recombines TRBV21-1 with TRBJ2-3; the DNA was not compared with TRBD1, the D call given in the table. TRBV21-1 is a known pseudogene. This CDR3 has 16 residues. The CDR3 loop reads CASRAPGQGSTDTQYF. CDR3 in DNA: TGTGCCAGCAGAGCCCCGGGACAGGGGAGCACAGATACGCAGTATTTT.

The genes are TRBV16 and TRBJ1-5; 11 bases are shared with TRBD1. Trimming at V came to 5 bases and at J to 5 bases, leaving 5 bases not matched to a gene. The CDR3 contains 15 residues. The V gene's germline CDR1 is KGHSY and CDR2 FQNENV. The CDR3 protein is CASSWGQGGYQPQHF. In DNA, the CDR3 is TGTGCCAGCAGCTGGGGACAGGGGGGTTATCAGCCCCAGCATTTT.

CDR3 nucleotide sequence: TGTGCCAGCAGCCCCCGGGGACACACAACGGAGGGCTACACCTTC. Its protein product is CASSPRGHTTEGYTF. This sequence joins TRBV5-5 and TRBJ1-2, with TRBD1 as a possible D gene (6 bases). The germline CDR1 and CDR2 sequences are SGHKS and YYEKEE (reference sequence). The CDR3 totals 15 residues. V was clipped by 4 bases and J by 8 bases, with 21 bases between them.

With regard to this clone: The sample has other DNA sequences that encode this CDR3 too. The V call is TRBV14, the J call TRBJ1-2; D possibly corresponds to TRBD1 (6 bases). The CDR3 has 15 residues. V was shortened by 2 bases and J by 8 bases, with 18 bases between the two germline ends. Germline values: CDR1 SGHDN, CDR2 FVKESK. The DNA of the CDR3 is TGTGCCAGCAGCCAACTCACGGGGGGCCCGACCGGCTACACCTTC. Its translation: CASSQLTGGPTGYTF.

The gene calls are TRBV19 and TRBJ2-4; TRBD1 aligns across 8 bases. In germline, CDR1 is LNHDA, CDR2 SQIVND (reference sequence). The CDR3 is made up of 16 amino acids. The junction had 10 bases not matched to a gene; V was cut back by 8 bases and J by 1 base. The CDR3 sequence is CASASQGAQAKNIQYF. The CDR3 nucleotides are TGTGCCAGTGCCTCTCAGGGGGCGCAGGCCAAAAACATTCAGTACTTC.

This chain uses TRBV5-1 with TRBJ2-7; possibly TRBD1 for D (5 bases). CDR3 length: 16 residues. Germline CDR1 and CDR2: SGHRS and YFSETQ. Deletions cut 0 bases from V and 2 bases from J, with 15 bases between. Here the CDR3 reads CASSLGAQGLTYEQYF. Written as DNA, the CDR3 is TGCGCCAGCAGCTTGGGGGCCCAGGGCTTAACCTACGAGCAGTACTTC. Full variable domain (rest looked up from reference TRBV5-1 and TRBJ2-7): KAGVTQTPRYLIKTRGQQVTLSCSPISGHRSVSWYQQTPGQGLQFLFEYFSETQRNKGNFPGRFSGRQFSNSRSEMNVSTLELGDSALYLCASSLGAQGLTYEQYFGPGTRLTVT.

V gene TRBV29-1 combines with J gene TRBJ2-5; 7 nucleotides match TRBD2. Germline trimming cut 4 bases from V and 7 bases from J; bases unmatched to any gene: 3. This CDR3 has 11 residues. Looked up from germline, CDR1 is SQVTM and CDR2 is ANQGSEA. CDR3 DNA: TGCAGCGTTGGACAGCGGGGGACCCAGTACTTC. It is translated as CSVGQRGTQYF.

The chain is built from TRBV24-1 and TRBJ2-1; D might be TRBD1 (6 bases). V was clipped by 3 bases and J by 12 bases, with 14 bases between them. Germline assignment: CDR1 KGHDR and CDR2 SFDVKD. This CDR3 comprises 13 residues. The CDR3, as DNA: TGTGCCACCAGTGATGCCTCAGGGGCTCGGCAGTTCTTC. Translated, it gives CATSDASGARQFF.

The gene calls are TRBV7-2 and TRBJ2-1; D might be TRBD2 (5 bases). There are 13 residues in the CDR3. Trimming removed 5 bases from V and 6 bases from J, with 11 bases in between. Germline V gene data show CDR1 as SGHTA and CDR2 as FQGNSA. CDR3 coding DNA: TGTGCCAGCAGCGGACGGGGAACCAATGAGCAGTTCTTC. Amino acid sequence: CASSGRGTNEQFF.

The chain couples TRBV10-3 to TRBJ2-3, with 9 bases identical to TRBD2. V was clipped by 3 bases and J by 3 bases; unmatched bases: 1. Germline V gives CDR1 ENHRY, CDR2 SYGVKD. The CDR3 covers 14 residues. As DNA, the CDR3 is TGTGCCATCAGTGATCTAGCGGGGACAGATACGCAGTATTTT. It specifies CAISDLAGTDTQYF.

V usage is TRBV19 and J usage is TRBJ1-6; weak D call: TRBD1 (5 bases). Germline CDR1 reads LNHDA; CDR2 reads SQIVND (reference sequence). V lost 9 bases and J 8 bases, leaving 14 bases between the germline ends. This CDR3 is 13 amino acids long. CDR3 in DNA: TGTGCCAGCAAAGTTAGGGGTGATTCACCCCTCCACTTT. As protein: CASKVRGDSPLHF. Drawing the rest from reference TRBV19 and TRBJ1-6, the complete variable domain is DGGITQSPKYLFRKEGQNVTLSCEQNLNHDAMYWYRQDPGQGLRLIYYSQIVNDFQKGDIAEGYSVSREKKESFPLTVTSAQKNPTAFYLCASKVRGDSPLHFGNGTRLTVT.

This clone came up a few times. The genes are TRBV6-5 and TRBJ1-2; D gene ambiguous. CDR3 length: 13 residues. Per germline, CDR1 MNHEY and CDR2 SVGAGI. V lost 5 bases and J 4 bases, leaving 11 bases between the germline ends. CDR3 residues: CASSPTRSYGYTF. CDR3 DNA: TGTGCCAGCAGTCCAACCCGGAGCTATGGCTACACCTTC.

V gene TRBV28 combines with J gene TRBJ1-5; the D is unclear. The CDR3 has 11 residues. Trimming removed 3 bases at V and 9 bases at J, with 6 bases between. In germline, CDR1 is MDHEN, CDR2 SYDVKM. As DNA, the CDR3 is TGTGCCAGCAGTTTTACCGGGCCCCAGCATTTT. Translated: CASSFTGPQHF.

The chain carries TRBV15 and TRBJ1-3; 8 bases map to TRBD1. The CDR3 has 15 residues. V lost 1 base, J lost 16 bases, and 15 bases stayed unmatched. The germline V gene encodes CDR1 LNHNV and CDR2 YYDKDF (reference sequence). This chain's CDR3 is CATSRGGQGAWFSYF. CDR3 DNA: TGTGCCACCAGCAGAGGCGGGCAGGGGGCCTGGTTCTCCTATTTT.

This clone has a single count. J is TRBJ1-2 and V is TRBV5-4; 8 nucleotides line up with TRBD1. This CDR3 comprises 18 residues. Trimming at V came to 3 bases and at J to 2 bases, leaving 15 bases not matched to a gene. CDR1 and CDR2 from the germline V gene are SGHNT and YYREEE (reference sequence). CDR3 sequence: CASSSGTGGTFMNYGYTF. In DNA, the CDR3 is TGTGCCAGCAGCTCCGGGACAGGCGGGACATTCATGAACTATGGCTACACCTTC. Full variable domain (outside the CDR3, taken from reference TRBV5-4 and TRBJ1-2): ETGVTQSPTHLIKTRGQQVTLRCSSQSGHNTVSWYQQALGQGPQFIFQYYREEENGRGNFPPRFSGLQFPNYSSELNVNALELDDSALYLCASSSGTGGTFMNYGYTFGSGTRLTVV.